Here is one TCR beta chain with its context. The antigen it binds to is not known. There are no base qualities to consult, and no much larger clone falls within one base. These data originate in a study of T cell clonotyping in hematopoietic cell transplantation (dated by TCRdb to the early 2020s). Concerning the study at large: In the study, over a hundred blood samples were gathered from roughly 35 consecutive transplant recipients and their related donors. Patient recruitment ran from late 2015 to early 2017, and follow-up continued until late 2020 or death.

Results and caveats for the whole study, not just this receptor: A decrease in recipient TCR diversity was observed after transplant, and a progressive increase in pathologically expanded clonotypes was seen from day 30 to day 180. Just a small fraction of recipient repertoires overlapped with donor repertoires, and more than 95% appeared de novo at the given depth. The sample size was limited, and because cells were not sorted, the contributions of CD4 and CD8 repertoires could not be separated. Broader posttransplant TCR repertoire diversity was predicted by donor and pretransplant recipient Inverse Simpson Index values.

Blood samples for TCR beta sequencing were provided by related transplant donors. Nuclei Lysis Solution was used to extract genomic DNA from fresh or cryopreserved unfractionated peripheral blood mononuclear cells. V is reduced by 4 bases and J by 0 bases, leaving a spacing of 10 bases between them. Per the germline V gene, MDHEN is the CDR1 and SYDVKM is the CDR2. Spanning cysteine to phenylalanine, the CDR3 consists of 16 amino acids. Of the read, only the CDR3 DNA is kept; its 48 bases are in frame from base 1. With the immunoSEQ assay, which is a bias-controlled multiplex PCR relying on V- and J-specific primers, TCR beta CDR3 regions were amplified from genomic DNA. In a second PCR step, a proprietary barcode and Illumina adapter sequences were attached to the CDR3 amplicons. An Illumina MiSeq instrument was used for sequencing of the CDR3 libraries. Concerning the study's data processing: Export and quality control were handled in immunoSEQ Analyzer 3.0, while downstream analyses relied on R Bioconductor and Immunarch. Only productive rearrangements within the normalized downsampled data set were used in the calculation of repertoire metrics. In the normalized cohort, clonotypes with more than 5 templates were defined as pathologically expanded. The Inverse Simpson Index was used to measure repertoire diversity. To capture all clonotypes, CMV-specificity analyses were performed on the non-normalized data set. This is the immuneACCESS table as TCRdb keeps it, with only in-frame sequences that have V and J called. A part of the clones is gone; compared with another copy, unresolved V genes explain less than half, and the rest is unexplained. That table furnishes V, J and clone size, whereas the DNA furnished D and trimming. Across this sample there are 65,000 to 75,000 clones, with approximately 94% seen only once. The ten largest account for about 1.5% of the sample.

The sequenced material came from peripheral blood mononuclear cells. Here the chain combines TRBV28 and TRBJ2-6, with TRBD1 as a weak D call on 5 bases. This TCR was recovered from a man aged 50 or older in good health. Some clones in this sample may be carry-over from other donors' samples. The DNA sequence reads TGTGCCAGCAGTTCCGGACACCTCTCTGGGGCCAACGTCCTGACTTTC. Translated, it reads CASSSGHLSGANVLTF.